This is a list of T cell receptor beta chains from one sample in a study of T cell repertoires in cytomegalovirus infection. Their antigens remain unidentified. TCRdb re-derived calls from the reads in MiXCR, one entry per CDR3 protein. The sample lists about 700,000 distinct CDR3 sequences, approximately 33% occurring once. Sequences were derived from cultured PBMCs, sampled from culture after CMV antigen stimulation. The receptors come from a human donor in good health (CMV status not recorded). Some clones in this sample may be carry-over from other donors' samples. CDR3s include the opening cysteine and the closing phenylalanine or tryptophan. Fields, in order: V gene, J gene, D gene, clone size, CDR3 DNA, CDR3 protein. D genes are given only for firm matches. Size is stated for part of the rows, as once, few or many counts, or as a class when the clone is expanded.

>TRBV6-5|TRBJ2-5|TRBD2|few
TGTGCCAGCAGTTACAGGACTAGCGGGAGAGGTAGAGAGACCCAGTACTTC
CASSYRTSGRGRETQYF
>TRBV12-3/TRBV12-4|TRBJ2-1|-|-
TGTGCCAGCAGCTTACGGGGGCCCTTTAATGAGCAGTTCTTC
CASSLRGPFNEQFF
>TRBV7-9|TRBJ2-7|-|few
TGTGCCAGCATGGAGGGACTCGACGAGCAGTACTTC
CASMEGLDEQYF
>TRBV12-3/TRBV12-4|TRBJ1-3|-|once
TGTGCCAGCAGTTTAAGGGCGGTCTCTGGAAACACCATATATTTT
CASSLRAVSGNTIYF
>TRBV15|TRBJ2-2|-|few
TGTGCCACCAGCAGAGATCTGTGGGGGGTAACCGCGAACACCGGGGAGCTGTTTTTT
CATSRDLWGVTANTGELFF
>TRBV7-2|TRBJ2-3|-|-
TGTGCCAGCAGCTTATTTGCGGTAGTTGGTGATACGCAGTATTTT
CASSLFAVVGDTQYF
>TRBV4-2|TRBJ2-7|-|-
TGTGCCAGCAGCCAAGCCAGGGGCGAGCAGTACTTC
CASSQARGEQYF
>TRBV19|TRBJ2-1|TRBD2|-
TGTGCCAGTATGGGACTAGCGGCCAGCTCCTACAATGAGCAGTTCTTC
CASMGLAASSYNEQFF
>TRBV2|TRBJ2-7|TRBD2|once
TGTGCCAGCAGAAAAGGACTAGCGGGGGGGCGCGACGAGCAGTACTTC
CASRKGLAGGRDEQYF
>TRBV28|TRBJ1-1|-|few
TGTGCCAGCAGTTTCTACAGGAAGAACACTGAAGCTTTCTTT
CASSFYRKNTEAFF
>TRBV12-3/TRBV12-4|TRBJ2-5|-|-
TGTGCCAGCAGTTTAGCGGGGCAGGGGACCCAGTACTTC
CASSLAGQGTQYF
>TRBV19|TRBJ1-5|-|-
TGTGCCAGTAGTATTGGCAGGGCTGGCGAACAGCCCCAGCATTTT
CASSIGRAGEQPQHF
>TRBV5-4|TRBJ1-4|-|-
TGTGCCAGCAGCTTGTCCCCAGGGAAGGGGGAAAAACTGTTTTTT
CASSLSPGKGEKLFF
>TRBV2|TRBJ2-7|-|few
TGTGCCAGCAGAGACAGTTTTTACGAGCAGTACTTC
CASRDSFYEQYF
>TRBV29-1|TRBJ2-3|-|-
TGCAGCGTTGACGGGGCAGATACGCAGTATTTT
CSVDGADTQYF
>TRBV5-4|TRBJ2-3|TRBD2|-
TGTGCCAGCAGCCGGGGACTAGCGGGGGCTCAGGTGGATACGCAGTATTTT
CASSRGLAGAQVDTQYF
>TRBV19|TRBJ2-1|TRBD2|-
TGTGCCAGTAGTTGGGGTAGGGCGGGAGAACTACCCTACAATGAGCAGTTCTTC
CASSWGRAGELPYNEQFF
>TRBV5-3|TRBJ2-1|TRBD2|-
TGTGCCAGAAGACGCGGGACTCAGCGGGGACATGAGCAGTTCTTC
CARRRGTQRGHEQFF
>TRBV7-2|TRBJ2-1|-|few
TGTGCCAGCAGCCTACAGGAGGACTCCTACAATGAGCAGTTCTTC
CASSLQEDSYNEQFF
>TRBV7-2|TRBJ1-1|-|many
TGTGCCAGTTCGACAGCGATGAACACTGAAGCTTTCTTT
CASSTAMNTEAFF
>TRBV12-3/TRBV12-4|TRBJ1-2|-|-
TGTGCCAGCAGTCCACGGGCGGGGGGCCACTATGGCTACACCTTC
CASSPRAGGHYGYTF
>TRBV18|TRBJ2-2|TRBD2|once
TGTGCCAGCTCACCAGGGCTTGGACTAGCGGGGACGAACACCGGGGAGCTGTTTTTT
CASSPGLGLAGTNTGELFF
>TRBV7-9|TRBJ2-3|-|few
TGTGCCAGCAGCCCACTGGTCTTAGATACGCAGTATTTT
CASSPLVLDTQYF
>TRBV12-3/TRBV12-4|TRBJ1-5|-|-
TGTGCCAGCAGTTTCTCGAACCCCCCCCAGCATTTT
CASSFSNPPQHF
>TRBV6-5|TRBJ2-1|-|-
TGTGCCAGCTACCAGGGCAGGGTAAATGAGCAGTTCTTC
CASYQGRVNEQFF
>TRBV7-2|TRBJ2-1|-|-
TGTGCCAGCAGCTTAGAGCCAGCGGCTAATGAGCAGTTCTTC
CASSLEPAANEQFF
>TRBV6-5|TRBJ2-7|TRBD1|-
TGTGCCAGCAGTTACGGACAGGGTACCCACGAGCAGTACTTC
CASSYGQGTHEQYF
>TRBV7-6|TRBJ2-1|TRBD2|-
TGTGCCAGCAGCATGGGACTAGCGGGTATATATGAGCAGTTCTTC
CASSMGLAGIYEQFF